This is a list of T cell receptor beta chains from one sample in a study of blood T cell repertoires in COVID-19. Sequenced by immunoSEQ multiplex PCR; TCRdb stores in-frame clones only, minus some. This sample has about 140,000 clones, with 70% to 85% found just once. The source material was peripheral blood. The receptors stem from a woman older than 75 in a cohort sampled during active or convalescent COVID-19. Both conserved end residues are part of each CDR3. Each record gives: D gene, V gene, J gene, CDR3 length, clone size, CDR3 protein, CDR3 DNA. D genes are given only for firm matches. The size entry is marked missing in some rows and otherwise reads once, few, many or a size class.

D gene: .
V gene: TRBV11-2
J gene: TRBJ2-7
CDR3 length: 13
clone size: .
CDR3 protein: CASSLRRGTEQYF
CDR3 DNA: TGTGCCAGCAGCTTAAGGAGAGGTACCGAGCAGTACTTC

D gene: TRBD2
V gene: TRBV28
J gene: TRBJ2-2
CDR3 length: 17
clone size: .
CDR3 protein: CASSLLPPAGNTGELFF
CDR3 DNA: TGTGCCAGCTCCCTTTTACCTCCAGCGGGAAACACCGGGGAGCTGTTTTTT

D gene: .
V gene: TRBV4-3
J gene: TRBJ1-2
CDR3 length: 14
clone size: .
CDR3 protein: CASSQGDRDYGYTF
CDR3 DNA: TGCGCCAGCAGCCAAGGCGACAGAGACTATGGCTACACCTTC

D gene: .
V gene: TRBV7-2
J gene: TRBJ2-2
CDR3 length: 12
clone size: .
CDR3 protein: CASSLPPGELFF
CDR3 DNA: TGTGCCAGCAGCTTACCTCCCGGGGAGCTGTTTTTT

D gene: .
V gene: TRBV2
J gene: TRBJ2-2
CDR3 length: 15
clone size: .
CDR3 protein: CASSGPGTNTGELFF
CDR3 DNA: TGTGCCAGCAGTGGACCCGGGACAAATACCGGGGAGCTGTTTTTT

D gene: .
V gene: TRBV2
J gene: TRBJ1-4
CDR3 length: 14
clone size: .
CDR3 protein: CASSGRQGNEKLFF
CDR3 DNA: TGTGCCAGCAGTGGTCGTCAGGGTAATGAAAAACTGTTTTTT

D gene: .
V gene: TRBV7-3
J gene: TRBJ2-3
CDR3 length: 12
clone size: .
CDR3 protein: CASSQGGFTQYF
CDR3 DNA: TGTGCCAGCAGCCAAGGCGGGTTTACGCAGTATTTT

D gene: .
V gene: TRBV5-4
J gene: TRBJ1-1
CDR3 length: 11
clone size: .
CDR3 protein: CASSQNTEAFF
CDR3 DNA: TGTGCCAGCAGCCAAAACACTGAAGCTTTCTTT

D gene: .
V gene: TRBV13
J gene: TRBJ1-1
CDR3 length: 15
clone size: .
CDR3 protein: CASSPARFGNTEAFF
CDR3 DNA: TGTGCCAGCAGCCCCGCTCGGTTCGGGAACACTGAAGCTTTCTTT

D gene: TRBD2
V gene: TRBV19
J gene: TRBJ2-5
CDR3 length: 16
clone size: .
CDR3 protein: CASSIAGGRLQETQYF
CDR3 DNA: TGTGCCAGTAGTATTGCGGGGGGGCGTCTCCAAGAGACCCAGTACTTC

D gene: .
V gene: TRBV11-2
J gene: TRBJ2-5
CDR3 length: 18
clone size: .
CDR3 protein: CASSLVLPDSYYQETQYF
CDR3 DNA: TGTGCCAGCAGCTTAGTTTTGCCCGACAGTTATTACCAAGAGACCCAGTACTTC

D gene: .
V gene: TRBV5-1
J gene: TRBJ1-1
CDR3 length: 14
clone size: .
CDR3 protein: CASSLESRNTEAFF
CDR3 DNA: TGCGCCAGCAGCTTGGAAAGTAGGAACACTGAAGCTTTCTTT

D gene: .
V gene: TRBV4-2
J gene: TRBJ1-3
CDR3 length: 16
clone size: many
CDR3 protein: CASSQDFSSSGNTIYF
CDR3 DNA: TGTGCCAGCAGCCAAGATTTTTCGAGCTCTGGAAACACCATATATTTT

D gene: TRBD1
V gene: TRBV19
J gene: TRBJ2-7
CDR3 length: 16
clone size: .
CDR3 protein: CASSRKTGPNSYEQYF
CDR3 DNA: TGTGCCAGTAGTAGGAAGACAGGGCCCAACTCCTACGAGCAGTACTTC

D gene: .
V gene: TRBV6-5
J gene: TRBJ2-5
CDR3 length: 16
clone size: .
CDR3 protein: CASSYSPKGRGETQYF
CDR3 DNA: TGTGCCAGCAGTTACTCCCCCAAGGGTCGGGGAGAGACCCAGTACTTC

D gene: TRBD1
V gene: TRBV6-5
J gene: TRBJ2-7
CDR3 length: 14
clone size: .
CDR3 protein: CASRGQAPTGEQYF
CDR3 DNA: TGTGCCAGCAGAGGACAGGCACCGACGGGCGAGCAGTACTTC

D gene: .
V gene: TRBV18
J gene: TRBJ2-2
CDR3 length: 15
clone size: .
CDR3 protein: CASSLQNSYTGELFF
CDR3 DNA: TGTGCCAGCTCCCTACAGAACTCATACACCGGGGAGCTGTTTTTT

D gene: TRBD2
V gene: TRBV6-2/TRBV6-3
J gene: TRBJ2-3
CDR3 length: 21
clone size: .
CDR3 protein: CASSYPVPGLAGGRYLDTQYF
CDR3 DNA: TGTGCCAGCAGTTACCCCGTCCCGGGACTAGCGGGGGGCCGATATTTAGATACGCAGTATTTT

D gene: TRBD2
V gene: TRBV11-2
J gene: TRBJ2-5
CDR3 length: 15
clone size: .
CDR3 protein: CASSPTSGGLETQYF
CDR3 DNA: TGTGCCAGCAGCCCCACTAGCGGCGGGCTAGAGACCCAGTACTTC

D gene: .
V gene: TRBV6-1
J gene: TRBJ2-1
CDR3 length: 13
clone size: .
CDR3 protein: CASSEAPQYEQFF
CDR3 DNA: TGTGCCAGCAGTGAAGCTCCACAGTATGAGCAGTTCTTC

D gene: .
V gene: TRBV11-2
J gene: TRBJ1-2
CDR3 length: 17
clone size: .
CDR3 protein: CASSPTLSRGSWGGYTF
CDR3 DNA: TGTGCCAGCAGCCCTACACTGAGCCGGGGGTCATGGGGAGGCTACACCTTC

D gene: TRBD2
V gene: TRBV7-2
J gene: TRBJ2-1
CDR3 length: 15
clone size: .
CDR3 protein: CASSKTSGTYNEQFF
CDR3 DNA: TGTGCCAGCAGCAAGACTAGCGGGACGTACAATGAGCAGTTCTTC

D gene: .
V gene: TRBV5-6
J gene: TRBJ2-2
CDR3 length: 15
clone size: few
CDR3 protein: CASSLEQGRVGELFF
CDR3 DNA: TGTGCCAGCAGCTTGGAACAGGGCCGGGTCGGGGAGCTGTTTTTT

D gene: .
V gene: TRBV7-2
J gene: TRBJ2-5
CDR3 length: 15
clone size: .
CDR3 protein: CASSLQGLTQETQYF
CDR3 DNA: TGTGCCAGCAGCTTACAGGGGTTAACCCAAGAGACCCAGTACTTC

D gene: TRBD1
V gene: TRBV27
J gene: TRBJ2-3
CDR3 length: 16
clone size: .
CDR3 protein: CASSLLTGGGTDTQYF
CDR3 DNA: TGTGCCAGCAGTTTACTTACAGGGGGCGGCACAGATACGCAGTATTTT

D gene: TRBD1
V gene: TRBV14
J gene: TRBJ2-1
CDR3 length: 15
clone size: .
CDR3 protein: CASGEGQGRLDEQFF
CDR3 DNA: TGTGCCAGCGGGGAGGGACAGGGGAGATTGGATGAGCAGTTCTTC

D gene: TRBD1
V gene: TRBV29-1
J gene: TRBJ2-7
CDR3 length: 13
clone size: .
CDR3 protein: CSVLPDRGYEQYF
CDR3 DNA: TGCAGCGTTCTACCGGACAGGGGCTACGAGCAGTACTTC

D gene: TRBD1
V gene: TRBV5-1
J gene: TRBJ2-2
CDR3 length: 15
clone size: .
CDR3 protein: CASSSDRGVTGELFF
CDR3 DNA: TGCGCCAGCAGCTCGGACAGGGGGGTTACCGGGGAGCTGTTTTTT

D gene: TRBD1
V gene: TRBV6-6
J gene: TRBJ1-1
CDR3 length: 14
clone size: .
CDR3 protein: CASSLTGVRTEAFF
CDR3 DNA: TGTGCCAGCAGCTTGACAGGGGTTAGGACTGAAGCTTTCTTT

D gene: TRBD1
V gene: TRBV2
J gene: TRBJ2-2
CDR3 length: 16
clone size: .
CDR3 protein: CASSLQGGLVAGELFF
CDR3 DNA: TGTGCCAGCAGCCTTCAAGGGGGCCTAGTAGCCGGGGAGCTGTTTTTT

D gene: .
V gene: TRBV5-4
J gene: TRBJ2-3
CDR3 length: 15
clone size: .
CDR3 protein: CASSQTGTQGDTQYF
CDR3 DNA: TGTGCCAGCAGCCAAACCGGGACACAAGGGGATACGCAGTATTTT

D gene: TRBD2
V gene: TRBV6-5
J gene: TRBJ2-3
CDR3 length: 15
clone size: once
CDR3 protein: CASSGLGIEADTQYF
CDR3 DNA: TGTGCCAGCAGCGGACTAGGGATTGAGGCAGATACGCAGTATTTT

D gene: .
V gene: TRBV27
J gene: TRBJ2-3
CDR3 length: 14
clone size: .
CDR3 protein: CASSSSVGPPTQYF
CDR3 DNA: TGTGCCAGCAGTTCCTCCGTGGGCCCCCCTACGCAGTATTTT

D gene: TRBD1
V gene: TRBV19
J gene: TRBJ1-5
CDR3 length: 16
clone size: .
CDR3 protein: CASSGQGTGSNQPQHF
CDR3 DNA: TGTGCCAGTTCGGGACAGGGGACGGGAAGCAATCAGCCCCAGCATTTT

D gene: TRBD1
V gene: TRBV16
J gene: TRBJ1-4
CDR3 length: 14
clone size: .
CDR3 protein: CASSPSGQGEKLFF
CDR3 DNA: TGTGCCAGCAGCCCCTCCGGACAGGGTGAAAAACTGTTTTTT

D gene: TRBD1
V gene: TRBV11-2
J gene: TRBJ1-3
CDR3 length: 16
clone size: once
CDR3 protein: CASSLRQGGSGNTIYF
CDR3 DNA: TGTGCCAGCAGCTTACGACAGGGGGGCTCTGGAAACACCATATATTTT

D gene: .
V gene: TRBV5-1
J gene: TRBJ1-1
CDR3 length: 15
clone size: .
CDR3 protein: CASSLVMGLNTEAFF
CDR3 DNA: TGCGCCAGCAGCTTGGTAATGGGGCTGAACACTGAAGCTTTCTTT

D gene: TRBD1
V gene: TRBV6-5
J gene: TRBJ2-2
CDR3 length: 16
clone size: .
CDR3 protein: CASSSSGTENTGELFF
CDR3 DNA: TGTGCCAGCAGTTCCTCCGGGACAGAGAACACCGGGGAGCTGTTTTTT

D gene: TRBD1
V gene: TRBV11-2
J gene: TRBJ1-2
CDR3 length: 14
clone size: .
CDR3 protein: CASSRDRVIDGYTF
CDR3 DNA: TGTGCCAGCAGCCGGGACAGGGTGATAGATGGCTACACCTTC

D gene: .
V gene: TRBV7-2
J gene: TRBJ2-2
CDR3 length: 14
clone size: .
CDR3 protein: CASSFIGQSGELFF
CDR3 DNA: TGTGCCAGCAGCTTTATAGGACAGTCCGGGGAGCTGTTTTTT

D gene: .
V gene: TRBV7-9
J gene: TRBJ1-2
CDR3 length: 15
clone size: .
CDR3 protein: CASSLDYLGVYGYTF
CDR3 DNA: TGTGCCAGCAGCTTAGACTATTTGGGAGTCTATGGCTACACCTTC

D gene: .
V gene: TRBV7-8
J gene: TRBJ1-1
CDR3 length: 14
clone size: .
CDR3 protein: CASSALDPNTEAFF
CDR3 DNA: TGTGCCAGCAGCGCGTTAGATCCGAACACTGAAGCTTTCTTT

D gene: TRBD1
V gene: TRBV2
J gene: TRBJ1-4
CDR3 length: 14
clone size: .
CDR3 protein: CASSPGQTNEKLFF
CDR3 DNA: TGTGCCAGCTCCCCGGGACAGACGAATGAAAAACTGTTTTTT

D gene: TRBD2
V gene: TRBV7-2
J gene: TRBJ2-1
CDR3 length: 15
clone size: .
CDR3 protein: CASSQGLARGNEQFF
CDR3 DNA: TGTGCCAGCAGCCAAGGACTAGCGAGGGGCAATGAGCAGTTCTTC

D gene: TRBD1
V gene: TRBV28
J gene: TRBJ1-4
CDR3 length: 15
clone size: many
CDR3 protein: CASSLLAGGNEKLFF
CDR3 DNA: TGTGCCAGCAGTTTATTGGCAGGGGGGAATGAAAAACTGTTTTTT

D gene: .
V gene: TRBV18
J gene: TRBJ1-5
CDR3 length: 15
clone size: .
CDR3 protein: CASSPGQNSNQPQHF
CDR3 DNA: TGTGCCAGCTCACCAGGACAGAATAGCAATCAGCCCCAGCATTTT

D gene: .
V gene: TRBV4-1
J gene: TRBJ1-2
CDR3 length: 12
clone size: .
CDR3 protein: CASSQGTYGYTF
CDR3 DNA: TGCGCCAGCAGCCAAGGGACATATGGCTACACCTTC

D gene: .
V gene: TRBV12-5
J gene: TRBJ2-5
CDR3 length: 15
clone size: .
CDR3 protein: CASGQRGLGQETQYF
CDR3 DNA: TGTGCTAGTGGTCAAAGAGGGTTAGGGCAAGAGACCCAGTACTTC